Included here is one T cell receptor beta chain sequence, with context. Profiled with immunoSEQ multiplex PCR; TCRdb holds only in-frame clones, not every one. Among about 140,000 clones listed, 86% were seen once. These donors were members of the approximately 110-subject validation cohort, a group separate from the roughly 670-subject first cohort. The sample is drawn from a study of cytomegalovirus exposure and HLA in healthy donors. Sequencing was done on a sample of PBMCs. This receptor was identified in a man between 18 and 29 years old in good health and CMV-seronegative.

The CDR3 reads CASSRDRVTDTIYF. The CDR3 DNA reads as TGTGCCAGCAGTCGCGACAGGGTGACAGACACCATATATTTT. The gene calls are TRBV13 and TRBJ1-3; TRBD1 matches 7 bases. CDR3 length: 14 residues. Trimming cost V 6 bases and J 8 bases; bases outside gene matches: 10. CDR1 is PRHDT, CDR2 FYEKMQ, per germline (reference sequence).